This T cell receptor (beta chain) came from a study of OX40 agonist ivuxolimab in advanced cancers. Repertoires were generated with immunoSEQ multiplex PCR, while TCRdb's copy carries only in-frame clones and drops some. There are 81,000 or so clones in the sample; around 90% occur only once, and approximately 0.45% lies in the top ten. Germline V gives CDR1 SGHRS, CDR2 YFSETQ. Between the trimmed V and J ends, which lost 0 bases and 5 bases, there was a span of 5 bases. The CDR3 runs to 12 residues. The receptor comes from an adult with an advanced solid tumor such as melanoma, head and neck, liver or kidney cancer. The rearrangement joins TRBV5-1 to TRBJ2-5; D is unclear. The starting material was CD4+ or CD8+ T cells sorted from blood, obtained in a trial of the OX40 agonist ivuxolimab. In DNA form, the CDR3 reads TGCGCCAGCAGCTTGGGATGGGAGACCCAGTACTTC. This encodes CASSLGWETQYF.